Listed below are T cell receptor beta chains from one sample, sequenced in a study of T cell responses to AZD1222 COVID-19 vaccine. Generated by immunoSEQ multiplex PCR, the TCRdb table keeps only in-frame clones and is missing some. The sample includes approximately 120,000 clones, less than 90% of them seen just once. Specimen: peripheral blood, collected on day 0 of AZD1222 vaccination. These receptors all stem from an adult in good health. Both conserved end residues are part of each CDR3. The size entry is marked missing in some rows and otherwise reads once, few, many or a size class.

v_call: TRBV4-1; clone_size: .; cdr3_aa: CASSQSTGSDEKLFF
v_call: TRBV4-2; clone_size: few; cdr3_aa: CASSPPGGVAGGHDEQYF
v_call: TRBV5-3; clone_size: .; cdr3_aa: CARRLTGDGGNQPQHF
v_call: TRBV5-4; clone_size: .; cdr3_aa: CASSWGEGGADTQYF
v_call: TRBV6-1; clone_size: .; cdr3_aa: CASSESGRGYNEQFF
v_call: TRBV7-2; clone_size: .; cdr3_aa: CASSFTEKLGYTF
v_call: TRBV11-3; clone_size: .; cdr3_aa: CASTNRGLGGANVLTF
v_call: TRBV11-3; clone_size: .; cdr3_aa: CASSERQISGNTIYF
v_call: TRBV5-6; clone_size: .; cdr3_aa: CASSPGEVSPKNIQYF
v_call: TRBV9; clone_size: .; cdr3_aa: CASSPGASGVYNEQFF
v_call: TRBV20-1; clone_size: once; cdr3_aa: CSASRGLAGADTQYF
v_call: TRBV6-5; clone_size: .; cdr3_aa: CASSYSRPTGNQPQHF
v_call: TRBV30; clone_size: .; cdr3_aa: CAWSGLGLLHEQYF
v_call: TRBV7-8; clone_size: .; cdr3_aa: CASSLQVGLAYEQYF
v_call: TRBV5-5; clone_size: .; cdr3_aa: CASSPLLIAGNTEAFF